The 30 T cell receptor beta chains listed next were all sequenced from one sample in a study of CD8 T cells in Susac syndrome. Reverse transcription of about 0.45 to 1 ug RNA used random hexamers. TCRdb independently ran MiXCR on the immunoSEQ multiplex PCR reads; one entry per CDR3 protein. The sample records nearly 200,000 distinct CDR3 sequences, more than 90% being singletons. Material for sequencing was CD4+ T cells from PBMCs. Source of these receptors: a human donor with multiple sclerosis.

The chain carries TRBV29-1 and TRBJ2-1, with D tentatively TRBD1 or TRBD2 (5 bases each). Germline V CDR1 and CDR2: SQVTM, ANQGSEA. Trimming left V 7 bases short and J 8 bases short, with 21 bases between. The CDR3 totals 14 residues. CDR3 sequence: CSAVQRGPPDEQFF. The CDR3 DNA reads as TGCAGCGCCGTTCAAAGGGGACCTCCGGATGAGCAGTTCTTC.

The chain carries TRBV20-1 and TRBJ2-1; D is perhaps TRBD1 (5 bases). The CDR3 has 12 residues. Germline assignment: CDR1 DFQATT and CDR2 SNEGSKA (reference sequence). The ends were cut back, 5 bases at V and 8 bases at J, with 13 bases in the middle. CDR3 DNA: TGCAGTGCTCCGGACATAGGGGATGAGCAGTTCTTC. This codes for CSAPDIGDEQFF.

J is TRBJ1-1 and V is TRBV24-1, with a tentative D call TRBD1 (6 bases). This CDR3 has 15 amino acids. CDR1 and CDR2 from the germline V gene are KGHDR and SFDVKD. V was cut by 7 bases and J by 7 bases, with 21 bases left in between. CDR3 protein: CATRGPGQGRGEAFF. CDR3 sequence (DNA): TGTGCCACCAGAGGACCGGGACAAGGGAGAGGTGAAGCTTTCTTT.

This rearrangement joins TRBV11-1 to TRBJ2-1; D gene unclear. The V gene lost 1 base and the J gene lost 6 bases, with 10 bases spanning the gap. Germline V gene data show CDR1 as SGHAT and CDR2 as FQDESV (reference sequence). The CDR3 sequence is 14 residues long. The CDR3 DNA reads TGTGCCAGCAGCTTAGTCAACGCGGTCAATGAGCAGTTCTTC. This codes for CASSLVNAVNEQFF.

This chain connects TRBV10-3 to TRBJ2-7, with D uncertain. Trimming removed 0 bases at V and 4 bases at J, with 4 bases between. The CDR3 runs 12 residues. Germline V gene data show CDR1 as ENHRY and CDR2 as SYGVKD. CDR3 in DNA: TGTGCCATCAGTGAGTCCCCGTACGAGCAGTACTTC. Its translation: CAISESPYEQYF.

V usage is TRBV19 and J usage is TRBJ1-1; maybe TRBD1 (5 bases). This CDR3 is 14 amino acids long. Germline CDR1 and CDR2: LNHDA and SQIVND (reference sequence). V lost 5 bases and J 2 bases, leaving 12 bases between the germline ends. The CDR3 sequence is CASSRAQGNTEAFF. The CDR3 nucleotides are TGTGCCAGTAGTCGCGCGCAGGGCAACACTGAAGCTTTCTTT.

The chain links TRBV7-9 to TRBJ1-4, with D possibly TRBD1 on 6 matching bases. Germline assignment: CDR1 SEHNR and CDR2 FQNEAQ (reference sequence). V shed 8 bases and J shed 8 bases, with 15 bases lying between them. The CDR3 consists of 13 residues. For the CDR3, the DNA is TGTGCCAGCCGAACAGGGTTAGGAGAAAAACTGTTTTTT. Amino acids: CASRTGLGEKLFF.

V and J are TRBV9 and TRBJ1-2; no clear D gene. The CDR3 is made up of 13 amino acids. V lost 0 bases and J lost 6, with 9 bases in between. The germline V gene has CDR1 SGDLS and CDR2 YYNGEE. The CDR3 DNA reads as TGTGCCAGCAGCGTAGCTACTTGGGATGGCTACACCTTC. Protein: CASSVATWDGYTF.

In its sample, this clonotype was seen a few times. The chain combines TRBV2 with TRBJ1-2; D is undetermined. V was shortened by 4 bases and J by 5 bases, with 5 bases between the two germline ends. The CDR3 contains 11 residues. The V gene's germline CDR1 is SNHLY and CDR2 FYNNEI. The CDR3 loop is CASSVSYGYTF. The CDR3 coding sequence is TGTGCCAGCAGTGTTTCATATGGCTACACCTTC.

The chain recombines TRBV3-1 with TRBJ2-3, with D uncertain. Germline loops: CDR1 LGHDT, CDR2 YNNKEL (reference sequence). With 4 bases removed from V and 4 bases from J, the gap between germline ends came to 9 bases. This CDR3 comprises 13 residues. For the CDR3, the DNA is TGTGCCAGCAGCCTCCTCGGGCCAGATACGCAGTATTTT. Translating gives CASSLLGPDTQYF.

The chain carries TRBV2 and TRBJ2-1; 9 bases are a match to TRBD2. Looked up from germline, CDR1 is SNHLY and CDR2 is FYNNEI. The CDR3 contains 15 residues. V lost 7 bases and J lost 7; bases outside the gene matches: 11. CDR3 DNA sequence: TGTGCCAGCAAGAGTAGCGGGAGCTTGGGAAATGAGCAGTTCTTC. Translation: CASKSSGSLGNEQFF.

Concerning this clonotype itself: Germline is not matched at one junction end, which may reflect a read error. The V call is TRBV11-2, the J call TRBJ1-5; 8 bases match TRBD1. CDR3 size: 15 residues. The germline V gene has CDR1 SGHAT and CDR2 FQNNGV. The CDR3 coding sequence is TGTGCCAGCAGCGTAGACAGGGGTAGCAATCAGCCCCAGCATTTT. Translating it yields CASSVDRGSNQPQHF.

The chain employs TRBV13 and TRBJ2-1; D remains ambiguous. Between the trimmed V and J ends, which lost 5 bases and 6 bases, there was a span of 11 bases. Germline V gene sequence: CDR1 PRHDT, CDR2 FYEKMQ (reference sequence). The CDR3 contains 13 residues. CDR3 loop: CASSTVSRNEQFF. The CDR3 nucleotides are TGTGCCAGCAGCACCGTCTCTCGCAATGAGCAGTTCTTC.

The V and J genes are TRBV2 and TRBJ2-3; D not certain. With 3 bases removed from V and 2 bases from J, the gap between germline ends came to 6 bases. CDR3 length: 13 residues. The V gene's germline CDR1 is SNHLY and CDR2 FYNNEI. The CDR3 DNA reads as TGTGCCAGCAGTGACGACTTCACAGATACGCAGTATTTT. It is translated as CASSDDFTDTQYF.

The gene calls are TRBV20-1 and TRBJ1-5; TRBD1 aligns across 9 bases. The germline CDR1 and CDR2 sequences are DFQATT and SNEGSKA (reference sequence). The CDR3 loop spans 14 amino acids. The V gene end was trimmed by 5 bases and the J gene end by 3 bases; junction bases not matched to a gene: 5. This CDR3 is CSARTGEYNQPQHF. Written as DNA, the CDR3 is TGCAGTGCTCGGACAGGGGAATACAATCAGCCCCAGCATTTT.

V gene TRBV9 combines with J gene TRBJ2-3, with TRBD2 matching 10 bases. CDR1 and CDR2 from the germline V gene are SGDLS and YYNGEE. The CDR3 loop spans 14 amino acids. After removal of 4 bases from V and 6 bases from J, the junction contained 5 bases not matched to a gene. The chain's CDR3 is CASSPRAGGDTQYF. DNA for the CDR3: TGTGCCAGCAGCCCAAGAGCGGGAGGGGATACGCAGTATTTT.

The J gene is TRBJ2-2, the V gene TRBV3-1; D not resolved. V was trimmed by 2 bases and J by 6 bases, leaving 1 base between them. Germline values: CDR1 LGHDT, CDR2 YNNKEL (reference sequence). This CDR3 comprises 11 residues. The CDR3 bases are TGTGCCAGCAGCCAACCCGGGGAGCTGTTTTTT. Residues: CASSQPGELFF.

The J gene is TRBJ2-3, the V gene TRBV29-1; 9 nucleotides line up with TRBD1. J was trimmed by 7 bases and V by 6 bases; bases with no gene match: 8. The CDR3 length is 13 residues. Germline values: CDR1 SQVTM, CDR2 ANQGSEA. CDR3 nucleotide sequence: TGCAGCGTGGACGGGACAGGGAAAAATACGCAGTATTTT. Protein: CSVDGTGKNTQYF.

The chain joins TRBV29-1 to TRBJ1-1; TRBD1 matches 7 bases. J was trimmed by 8 bases and V by 2 bases; bases with no gene match: 2. Germline V gene data show CDR1 as SQVTM and CDR2 as ANQGSEA. CDR3 length: 11 residues. Here the CDR3 DNA reads TGCAGCGTTGAAAGGGGGCGGGAAGCTTTCTTT. Translated, it gives CSVERGREAFF.

This chain uses TRBV12-3 or TRBV12-4 with TRBJ1-5; 9 bases match TRBD1. V lost 5 bases, J lost 9 bases, and 5 bases stayed unmatched. The CDR3 has 13 amino acids. CDR3 sequence (DNA): TGTGCCAGCAGTCGACGGGACAGGGTGCCCCAGCATTTT. Its translation: CASSRRDRVPQHF.

This clonotype was recorded once. This sequence joins TRBV18 and TRBJ2-5; D gene unclear. The CDR3 covers 14 residues. Trimming cost V 0 bases and J 5 bases, with 10 bases left between them. CDR1 and CDR2 (germline): KGHSH, LQKENI. This CDR3 reads CASSPPSVVETQYF. CDR3 nucleotides: TGTGCCAGCTCACCACCATCGGTAGTGGAGACCCAGTACTTC.

V and J are TRBV14 and TRBJ1-2; no clear D gene. The germline V and J ends were trimmed by 4 bases and 4 bases, with 13 bases remaining between them. Germline values: CDR1 SGHDN, CDR2 FVKESK. The CDR3 contains 14 residues. In nucleotides, the CDR3 is TGTGCCAGCAGCCCTGGACCTTCCCTCTATGGCTACACCTTC. Protein: CASSPGPSLYGYTF.

CDR3 loop: CTPDTRDGYTF. In DNA, the CDR3 is TGCACCCCGGACACCAGGGATGGCTACACCTTC. This rearrangement joins TRBV20-1 to TRBJ1-2, with D possibly being TRBD1 (5 bases). Germline CDR1 and CDR2: DFQATT and SNEGSKA (reference sequence). CDR3 size: 11 residues.

The chain carries TRBV5-1 and TRBJ2-3; D uncertain. Germline assignment: CDR1 SGHRS and CDR2 YFSETQ. V shed 5 bases and J shed 4 bases, with 8 bases lying between them. The CDR3 is 12 residues long. CDR3 in DNA: TGCGCCAGCAGTATTGACGCAGATACGCAGTATTTT. Residues: CASSIDADTQYF.

J is TRBJ2-7 and V is TRBV20-1; 8 bases line up with TRBD2. V was pared by 3 bases and J by 4 bases, with 5 bases of the junction left unmatched. CDR1 DFQATT and CDR2 SNEGSKA come from the germline V gene (reference sequence). The CDR3 contains 13 residues. The CDR3 region is CSASQAGVYEQYF. The CDR3 DNA reads TGCAGTGCTAGTCAAGCGGGGGTATACGAGCAGTACTTC.

This chain links TRBV11-1 with TRBJ2-1; 10 bases match TRBD1. This CDR3 has 14 residues. V trimming: 5 bases; J trimming: 8 bases; junction bases outside the gene matches: 6. Germline V gene sequence: CDR1 SGHAT, CDR2 FQDESV (reference sequence). The CDR3: CASSGTGELDEQFF. The CDR3 region has the DNA TGTGCCAGCAGCGGGACAGGGGAATTAGATGAGCAGTTCTTC.

The chain couples TRBV12-3 or TRBV12-4 to TRBJ2-1; D uncertain. This CDR3 has 12 amino acids. V was shortened by 7 bases and J by 7 bases, with 11 bases between the two germline ends. The CDR3 nucleotides read TGTGCCAGCAAGGGTTTTGGTAATGAGCAGTTCTTC. This sequence encodes CASKGFGNEQFF.

This chain links TRBV24-1 with TRBJ2-2, with D possibly matching TRBD2 (5 bases). The CDR3 runs 16 residues. The V gene lost 7 bases and the J gene lost 1 base, with 15 bases spanning the gap. Germline CDR1 is KGHDR and CDR2 is SFDVKD. The CDR3 reads CATSDIGRQNTGELFF. The DNA for the CDR3 is TGTGCCACCAGCGACATTGGGAGACAGAACACCGGGGAGCTGTTTTTT.

V usage is TRBV19 and J usage is TRBJ1-5; TRBD1 is a possible D gene (5 bases). Deletions cut 5 bases from V and 9 bases from J, with 11 bases between. The length of the CDR3 is 12 residues. CDR1 LNHDA and CDR2 SQIVND come from the germline V gene (reference sequence). CDR3 in DNA: TGTGCCAGTAGTCTTCAGGGTGGGCCCCAGCATTTT. It translates to CASSLQGGPQHF.

The V call is TRBV9, the J call TRBJ1-5; the D gene is possibly TRBD1 (5 bases). V lost 0 bases and J lost 2, with 9 bases in between. The CDR3 runs 15 residues. In germline, CDR1 is SGDLS, CDR2 YYNGEE. The CDR3 nucleotides are TGTGCCAGCAGCGTAGGCCCGGGGGGCAATCAGCCCCAGCATTTT. Encoded protein: CASSVGPGGNQPQHF.